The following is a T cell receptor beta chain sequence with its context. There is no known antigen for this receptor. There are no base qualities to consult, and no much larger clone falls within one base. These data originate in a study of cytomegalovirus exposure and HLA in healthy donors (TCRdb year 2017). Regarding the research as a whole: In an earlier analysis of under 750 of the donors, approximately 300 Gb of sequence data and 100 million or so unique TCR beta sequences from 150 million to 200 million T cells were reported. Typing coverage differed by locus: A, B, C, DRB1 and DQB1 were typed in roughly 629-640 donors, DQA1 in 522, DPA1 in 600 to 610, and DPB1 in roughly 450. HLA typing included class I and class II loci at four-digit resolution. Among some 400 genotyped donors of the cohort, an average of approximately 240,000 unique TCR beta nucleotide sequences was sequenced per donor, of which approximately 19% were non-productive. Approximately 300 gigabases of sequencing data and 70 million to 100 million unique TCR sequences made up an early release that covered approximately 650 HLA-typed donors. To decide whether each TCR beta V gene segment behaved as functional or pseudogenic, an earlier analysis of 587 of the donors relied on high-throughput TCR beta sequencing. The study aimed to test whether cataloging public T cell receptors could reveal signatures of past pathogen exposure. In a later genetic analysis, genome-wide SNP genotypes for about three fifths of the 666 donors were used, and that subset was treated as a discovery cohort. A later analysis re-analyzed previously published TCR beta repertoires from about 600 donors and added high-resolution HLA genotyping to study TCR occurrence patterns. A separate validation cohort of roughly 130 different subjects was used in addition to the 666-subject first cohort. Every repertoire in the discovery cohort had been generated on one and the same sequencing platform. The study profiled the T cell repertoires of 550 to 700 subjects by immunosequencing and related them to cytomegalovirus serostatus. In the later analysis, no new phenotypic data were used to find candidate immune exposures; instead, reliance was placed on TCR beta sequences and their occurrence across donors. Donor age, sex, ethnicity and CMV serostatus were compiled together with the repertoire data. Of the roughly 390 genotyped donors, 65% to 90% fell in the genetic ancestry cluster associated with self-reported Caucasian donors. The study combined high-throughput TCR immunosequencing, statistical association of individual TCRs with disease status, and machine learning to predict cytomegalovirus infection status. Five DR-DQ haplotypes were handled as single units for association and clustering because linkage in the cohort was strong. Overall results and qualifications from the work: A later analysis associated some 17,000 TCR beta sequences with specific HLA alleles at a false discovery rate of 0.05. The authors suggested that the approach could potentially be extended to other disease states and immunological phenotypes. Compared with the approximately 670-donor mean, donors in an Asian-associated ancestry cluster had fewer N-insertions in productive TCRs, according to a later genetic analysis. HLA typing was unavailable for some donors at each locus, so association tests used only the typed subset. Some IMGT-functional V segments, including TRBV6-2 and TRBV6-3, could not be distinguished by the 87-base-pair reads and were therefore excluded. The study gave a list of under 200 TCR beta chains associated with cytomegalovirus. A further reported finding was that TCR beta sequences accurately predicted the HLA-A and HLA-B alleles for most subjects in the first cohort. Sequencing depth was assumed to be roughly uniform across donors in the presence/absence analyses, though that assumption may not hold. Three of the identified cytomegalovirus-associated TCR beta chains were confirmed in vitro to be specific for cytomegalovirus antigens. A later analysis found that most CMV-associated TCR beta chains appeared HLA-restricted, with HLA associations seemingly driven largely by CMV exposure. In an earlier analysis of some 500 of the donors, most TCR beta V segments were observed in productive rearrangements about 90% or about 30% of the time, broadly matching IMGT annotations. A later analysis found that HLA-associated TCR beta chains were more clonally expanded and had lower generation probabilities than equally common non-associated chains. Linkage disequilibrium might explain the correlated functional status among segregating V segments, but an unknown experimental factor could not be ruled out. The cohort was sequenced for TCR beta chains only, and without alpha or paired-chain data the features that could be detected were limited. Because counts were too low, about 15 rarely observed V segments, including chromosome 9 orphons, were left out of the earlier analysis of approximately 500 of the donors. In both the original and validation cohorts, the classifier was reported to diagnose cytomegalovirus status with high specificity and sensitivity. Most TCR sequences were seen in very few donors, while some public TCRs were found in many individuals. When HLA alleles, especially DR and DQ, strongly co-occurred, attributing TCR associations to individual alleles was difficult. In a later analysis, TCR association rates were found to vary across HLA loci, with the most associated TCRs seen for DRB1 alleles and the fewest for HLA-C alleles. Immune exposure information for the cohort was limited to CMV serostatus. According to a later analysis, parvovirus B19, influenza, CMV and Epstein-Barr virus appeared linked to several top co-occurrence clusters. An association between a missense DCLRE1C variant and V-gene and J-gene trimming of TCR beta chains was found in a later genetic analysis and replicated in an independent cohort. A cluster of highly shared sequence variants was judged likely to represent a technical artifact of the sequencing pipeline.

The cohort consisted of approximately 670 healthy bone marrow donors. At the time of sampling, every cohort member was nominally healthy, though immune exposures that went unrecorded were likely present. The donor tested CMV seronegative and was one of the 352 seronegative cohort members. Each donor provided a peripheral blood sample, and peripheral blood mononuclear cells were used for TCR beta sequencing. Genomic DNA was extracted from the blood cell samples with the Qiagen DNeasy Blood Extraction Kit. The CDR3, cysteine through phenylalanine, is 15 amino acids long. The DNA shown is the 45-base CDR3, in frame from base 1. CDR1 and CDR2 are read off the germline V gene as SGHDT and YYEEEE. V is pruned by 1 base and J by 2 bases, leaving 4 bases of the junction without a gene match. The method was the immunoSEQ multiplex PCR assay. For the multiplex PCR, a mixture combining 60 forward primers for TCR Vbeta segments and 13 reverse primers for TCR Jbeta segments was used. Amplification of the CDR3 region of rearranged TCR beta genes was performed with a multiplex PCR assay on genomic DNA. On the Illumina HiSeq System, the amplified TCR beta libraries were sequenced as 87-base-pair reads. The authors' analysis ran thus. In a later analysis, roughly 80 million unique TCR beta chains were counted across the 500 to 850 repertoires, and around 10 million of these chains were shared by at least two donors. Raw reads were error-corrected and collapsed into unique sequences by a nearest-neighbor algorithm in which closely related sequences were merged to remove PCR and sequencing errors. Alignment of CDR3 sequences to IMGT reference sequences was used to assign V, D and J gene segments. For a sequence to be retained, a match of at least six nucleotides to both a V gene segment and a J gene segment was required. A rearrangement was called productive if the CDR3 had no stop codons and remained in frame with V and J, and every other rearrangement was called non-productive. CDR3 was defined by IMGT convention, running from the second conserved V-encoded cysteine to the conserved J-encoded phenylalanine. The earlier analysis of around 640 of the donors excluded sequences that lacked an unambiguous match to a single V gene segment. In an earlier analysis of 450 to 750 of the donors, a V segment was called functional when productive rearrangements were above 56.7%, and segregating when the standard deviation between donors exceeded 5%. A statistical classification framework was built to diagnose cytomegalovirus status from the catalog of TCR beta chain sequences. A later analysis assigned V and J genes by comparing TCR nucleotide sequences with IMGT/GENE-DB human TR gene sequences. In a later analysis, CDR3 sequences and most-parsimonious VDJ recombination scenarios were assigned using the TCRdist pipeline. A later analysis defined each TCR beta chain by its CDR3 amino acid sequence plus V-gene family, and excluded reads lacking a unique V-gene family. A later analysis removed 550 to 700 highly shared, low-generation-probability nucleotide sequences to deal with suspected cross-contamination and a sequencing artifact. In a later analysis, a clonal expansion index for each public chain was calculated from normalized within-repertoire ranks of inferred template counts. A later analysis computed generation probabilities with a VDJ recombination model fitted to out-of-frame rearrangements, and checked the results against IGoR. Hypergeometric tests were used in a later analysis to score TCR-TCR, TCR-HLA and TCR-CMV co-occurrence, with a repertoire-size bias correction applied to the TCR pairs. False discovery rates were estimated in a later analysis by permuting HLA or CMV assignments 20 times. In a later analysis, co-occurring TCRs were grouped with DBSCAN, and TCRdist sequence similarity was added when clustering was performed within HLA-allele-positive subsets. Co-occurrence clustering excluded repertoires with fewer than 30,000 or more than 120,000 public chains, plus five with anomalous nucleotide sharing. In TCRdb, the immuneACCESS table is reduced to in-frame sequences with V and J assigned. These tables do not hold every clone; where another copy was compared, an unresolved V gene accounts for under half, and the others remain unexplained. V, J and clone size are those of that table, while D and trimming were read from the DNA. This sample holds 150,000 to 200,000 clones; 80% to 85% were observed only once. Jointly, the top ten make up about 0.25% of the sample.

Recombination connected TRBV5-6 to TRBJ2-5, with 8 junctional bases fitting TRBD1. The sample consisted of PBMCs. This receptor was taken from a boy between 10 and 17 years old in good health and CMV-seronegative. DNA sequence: TGTGCCAGCAGCTTGCTAGGACAGGGACAAGAGACCCAGTACTTC. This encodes CASSLLGQGQETQYF.